Included here is one T cell receptor beta chain sequence, with context. As yet, its antigen is unknown. This sample's time point: week 11, during vaccination. With topical imiquimod, each dose of the vaccine consisted of 300 ug of mutant IDH1 20-mer peptide. Each of the donors came in with new WHO grade 3 or 4 astrocytomas that were IDH1-mutant and ATRX-lost. Profiling relied on immunoSEQ multiplex PCR, and the TCRdb table lists in-frame clones only, not all of them. The sample contains approximately 40,000 clones, 84% of which appear only once. The source of the sample is a study of a mutant IDH1 vaccine in newly diagnosed glioma. This CDR3 has 12 residues. V dropped 7 bases and J dropped 6; count of bases not matched to a gene: 8. Germline assignment: CDR1 SQVTM and CDR2 ANQGSEA.

Material: PBMCs, obtained from a glioma patient whose treatment included an IDH1 peptide vaccine. V usage is TRBV29-1 and J usage is TRBJ1-2, with 7 bases matching TRBD1. This sequence originates from a man aged 35-49 years with glioma. CDR3 sequence (DNA): TGCAGCGCCTCGGGAGGGGGCGATGGCTACACCTTC. Protein: CSASGGGDGYTF.